This is a list of T cell receptor beta chains from one sample in a study of T cell repertoires in cytomegalovirus infection. Their target antigens are unknown. One entry per CDR3 protein, called by TCRdb with MiXCR from the reads. The data hold some 940,000 distinct CDR3 sequences, with 31% observed a single time. The sequences come from cultured CD8+ T cells from PBMCs, collected from culture after CMV antigen stimulation. Source of these receptors: a human donor in good health (CMV status not recorded). Some clones in this sample may be carry-over from other donors' samples. CDR3s include the opening cysteine and the closing phenylalanine or tryptophan. D genes are given only for firm matches. Rows give clone size only sometimes, using once, few, many, or a class for an expanded clone.

V: TRBV7-2
J: TRBJ2-4
size: NA
D: NA
CDR3: CASSFLVGAGNIQYF
DNA: TGTGCCAGCAGCTTCCTGGTAGGGGCCGGAAACATTCAGTACTTC

V: TRBV2
J: TRBJ1-4
size: NA
D: NA
CDR3: CASSEGRPELFF
DNA: TGTGCCAGCAGTGAGGGACGGCCGGAACTGTTTTTT

V: TRBV12-3/TRBV12-4
J: TRBJ2-1
size: many
D: TRBD2
CDR3: CASSPTSGAFNEQFF
DNA: TGTGCCAGCAGTCCGACTAGCGGGGCGTTCAATGAGCAGTTCTTC

V: TRBV27
J: TRBJ1-4
size: few
D: TRBD1
CDR3: CASSYWDREKLFF
DNA: TGTGCCAGCAGTTATTGGGACAGAGAAAAACTGTTTTTT

V: TRBV28
J: TRBJ2-2
size: few
D: NA
CDR3: CASRPVPGELFF
DNA: TGTGCCAGCAGGCCAGTTCCCGGGGAGCTGTTTTTT

V: TRBV7-2
J: TRBJ2-1
size: once
D: TRBD1
CDR3: CASSPLTGGFYDEQFF
DNA: TGTGCCAGCAGTCCCTTGACAGGGGGCTTTTACGATGAGCAGTTCTTC

V: TRBV10-3
J: TRBJ2-5
size: NA
D: NA
CDR3: CAISESAGATQETQYF
DNA: TGTGCCATCAGTGAGTCAGCAGGAGCGACCCAAGAGACCCAGTACTTC

V: TRBV6-1
J: TRBJ2-3
size: NA
D: TRBD2
CDR3: CAILPSAGNTDTQYF
DNA: TGTGCCATCCTACCGTCAGCGGGGAACACAGATACGCAGTATTTT

V: TRBV7-9
J: TRBJ1-6
size: few
D: NA
CDR3: CASSYTTAWSYNSPLHF
DNA: TGTGCCAGCAGCTACACGACAGCATGGTCCTATAATTCACCCCTCCACTTT

V: TRBV5-4
J: TRBJ1-1
size: few
D: NA
CDR3: CASSLGHRVRGTEAFF
DNA: TGTGCCAGCAGCTTGGGGCACAGGGTGCGGGGCACTGAAGCTTTCTTT

V: TRBV5-4
J: TRBJ2-2
size: few
D: NA
CDR3: CASRSIGNGELFF
DNA: TGTGCCAGCAGATCGATAGGGAACGGGGAGCTGTTTTTT

V: TRBV10-3
J: TRBJ1-1
size: NA
D: NA
CDR3: CAISGQPTEAFF
DNA: TGTGCCATCAGTGGACAGCCTACTGAAGCTTTCTTT

V: TRBV7-9
J: TRBJ2-1
size: NA
D: NA
CDR3: CATKTARNEQFF
DNA: TGTGCCACCAAGACGGCCCGGAATGAGCAGTTCTTC

V: TRBV2
J: TRBJ1-4
size: few
D: NA
CDR3: CASSERNGPFNEKLFF
DNA: TGTGCCAGCAGTGAAAGAAATGGGCCCTTCAATGAAAAACTGTTTTTT

V: TRBV6-5
J: TRBJ1-5
size: NA
D: NA
CDR3: CASRPGLGPYSNQPQHF
DNA: TGTGCCAGCAGGCCCGGACTTGGCCCTTATAGCAATCAGCCCCAGCATTTT

V: TRBV7-2
J: TRBJ1-4
size: many
D: NA
CDR3: CASSFRRDEKLFF
DNA: TGTGCCAGCAGCTTCCGCCGGGATGAAAAACTGTTTTTT

V: TRBV28
J: TRBJ2-1
size: few
D: NA
CDR3: CASTFGTKYNEQFF
DNA: TGTGCCAGCACCTTCGGGACAAAATACAATGAGCAGTTCTTC

V: TRBV4-1
J: TRBJ2-5
size: NA
D: NA
CDR3: CASSQGYQSQETQYF
DNA: TGCGCCAGCAGCCAAGGTTATCAATCCCAAGAGACCCAGTACTTC

V: TRBV20-1
J: TRBJ2-1
size: NA
D: TRBD2
CDR3: CSGRAGGTYSYNEQFF
DNA: TGCAGTGGTCGAGCGGGGGGCACATACTCCTACAATGAGCAGTTCTTC

V: TRBV2
J: TRBJ1-2
size: NA
D: TRBD1
CDR3: CARLDRGLVYGYTF
DNA: TGTGCCAGACTGGACAGGGGACTTGTCTATGGCTACACCTTC

V: TRBV7-6
J: TRBJ1-2
size: NA
D: NA
CDR3: CASTSSTAAYGYTF
DNA: TGTGCCAGCACCTCCTCGACAGCAGCTTATGGCTACACCTTC

V: TRBV4-1
J: TRBJ2-7
size: NA
D: NA
CDR3: CASSQLGGDYEQYF
DNA: TGCGCCAGCAGCCAGCTAGGGGGGGACTACGAGCAGTACTTC

V: TRBV15
J: TRBJ2-1
size: NA
D: NA
CDR3: CVTSRVGGPAGEQFF
DNA: TGTGTCACCAGCAGAGTAGGGGGTCCTGCTGGTGAGCAGTTCTTC

V: TRBV12-3/TRBV12-4
J: TRBJ1-1
size: many
D: TRBD1
CDR3: CASSPYYTGGPNTEAFF
DNA: TGTGCCAGCAGTCCTTATTACACAGGGGGCCCGAACACTGAAGCTTTCTTT

V: TRBV7-6
J: TRBJ1-3
size: few
D: NA
CDR3: CASSRTASVGNTIYF
DNA: TGTGCTAGCAGCCGGACTGCCTCCGTGGGAAACACCATATATTTT

V: TRBV19
J: TRBJ1-6
size: NA
D: NA
CDR3: CASSPGSGNSPLHF
DNA: TGTGCCAGTAGTCCAGGGTCCGGTAATTCACCCCTCCACTTT

V: TRBV11-2
J: TRBJ2-3
size: few
D: TRBD1
CDR3: CASRRQGEDTQYF
DNA: TGTGCCAGCAGGAGACAGGGGGAAGATACGCAGTATTTT

V: TRBV27
J: TRBJ2-2
size: NA
D: NA
CDR3: CASSFRGAESGELFF
DNA: TGTGCCAGCAGTTTTCGAGGGGCTGAATCTGGGGAGCTGTTTTTT

V: TRBV20-1
J: TRBJ2-1
size: NA
D: NA
CDR3: CSARDITSSYNEQFF
DNA: TGCAGTGCTAGAGATATCACTAGCTCCTACAATGAGCAGTTCTTC

V: TRBV4-1
J: TRBJ2-3
size: few
D: TRBD2
CDR3: CASSQTSGLSTDTQYF
DNA: TGCGCCAGCAGCCAGACTAGCGGCTTAAGCACAGATACGCAGTATTTT

V: TRBV7-6
J: TRBJ1-2
size: NA
D: NA
CDR3: CASSMPGGNYGYTF
DNA: TGTGCCAGCAGCATGCCCGGGGGGAACTATGGCTACACCTTC

V: TRBV7-9
J: TRBJ2-1
size: many
D: TRBD2
CDR3: CASSALAGGLHEQFF
DNA: TGTGCCAGCAGCGCGCTGGCGGGGGGGCTACATGAGCAGTTCTTC

V: TRBV5-8
J: TRBJ2-1
size: few
D: TRBD1
CDR3: CASSLLTGGVNNEQFF
DNA: TGTGCCAGCAGCTTGCTTACAGGGGGCGTGAACAATGAGCAGTTCTTC

V: TRBV28
J: TRBJ1-2
size: NA
D: NA
CDR3: CASSSRDYGYTF
DNA: TGTGCCAGCAGTTCCCGGGACTATGGCTACACCTTC

V: TRBV7-2
J: TRBJ2-2
size: few
D: TRBD1
CDR3: CASIDSNRGRAGELFF
DNA: TGTGCCAGCATCGATTCCAACAGGGGGCGCGCCGGGGAGCTGTTTTTT

V: TRBV10-2
J: TRBJ2-5
size: few
D: NA
CDR3: CASSEPYGQMETQYF
DNA: TGCGCCAGCAGTGAGCCCTACGGACAGATGGAGACCCAGTACTTC

V: TRBV9
J: TRBJ2-1
size: NA
D: NA
CDR3: CASSVETASYNEQFF
DNA: TGTGCCAGCAGCGTAGAGACAGCCTCCTACAATGAGCAGTTCTTC

V: TRBV29-1
J: TRBJ2-7
size: NA
D: TRBD1
CDR3: CSVEEMKGASYEQYF
DNA: TGCAGCGTTGAAGAAATGAAGGGGGCCTCCTACGAGCAGTACTTC

V: TRBV19
J: TRBJ2-6
size: many
D: NA
CDR3: CASSATASGANVLTF
DNA: TGTGCCAGTAGTGCGACAGCTTCTGGGGCCAACGTCCTGACTTTC

V: TRBV28
J: TRBJ2-5
size: NA
D: TRBD2
CDR3: CAIYSGDTQETQYF
DNA: TGTGCCATCTATAGCGGGGACACTCAAGAGACCCAGTACTTC

V: TRBV12-3/TRBV12-4
J: TRBJ1-1
size: NA
D: NA
CDR3: CASGRPEDTEAFF
DNA: TGTGCCAGCGGGAGACCGGAGGACACTGAAGCTTTCTTT

V: TRBV4-1
J: TRBJ2-1
size: few
D: NA
CDR3: CASRPSQSSYNEQFF
DNA: TGCGCCAGCAGGCCTTCCCAGAGCTCCTACAATGAGCAGTTCTTC

V: TRBV5-1
J: TRBJ2-5
size: NA
D: TRBD1
CDR3: CASSPTGGFETQYF
DNA: TGCGCCAGCAGCCCGACAGGGGGTTTTGAGACCCAGTACTTC

V: TRBV20-1
J: TRBJ1-2
size: NA
D: NA
CDR3: CSARAQTAANYGYTF
DNA: TGCAGTGCTAGGGCCCAGACGGCAGCTAACTATGGCTACACCTTC

V: TRBV4-2
J: TRBJ1-6
size: few
D: NA
CDR3: CASSQEAPVSSYNSPLHF
DNA: TGTGCCAGCAGCCAAGAGGCACCGGTGAGCTCCTATAATTCACCCCTCCACTTT

V: TRBV12-3/TRBV12-4
J: TRBJ2-5
size: NA
D: NA
CDR3: CASSHRGARYQETQYF
DNA: TGTGCCAGCAGTCATCGGGGGGCACGGTACCAAGAGACCCAGTACTTC

V: TRBV12-3/TRBV12-4
J: TRBJ2-1
size: few
D: NA
CDR3: CASSLSVFGVEQFF
DNA: TGTGCCAGCAGTTTATCCGTCTTCGGGGTCGAGCAGTTCTTC

V: TRBV2
J: TRBJ2-7
size: NA
D: TRBD2
CDR3: CASSVNRRLAGPYEQYF
DNA: TGTGCCAGCAGTGTAAACCGTCGGCTAGCGGGTCCCTACGAGCAGTACTTC

V: TRBV6-8
J: TRBJ2-5
size: NA
D: TRBD2
CDR3: CASSYEVASGADPQETQYF
DNA: TGTGCCAGCAGTTACGAGGTGGCTAGCGGGGCTGACCCCCAAGAGACCCAGTACTTC

V: TRBV7-9
J: TRBJ2-3
size: few
D: TRBD2
CDR3: CASSYRTSGGSSTDTQYF
DNA: TGTGCCAGCAGCTACCGGACTAGCGGGGGTTCGAGCACAGATACGCAGTATTTT

V: TRBV29-1
J: TRBJ2-7
size: NA
D: NA
CDR3: CSVEGEGDYEQYF
DNA: TGCAGCGTTGAAGGAGAGGGGGACTACGAGCAGTACTTC

V: TRBV15
J: TRBJ2-1
size: few
D: NA
CDR3: CATSRDHGGPNNEQFF
DNA: TGTGCCACCAGCAGAGATCACGGGGGCCCGAACAATGAGCAGTTCTTC

V: TRBV19
J: TRBJ2-3
size: NA
D: TRBD2
CDR3: CASSMSQRGVTDTQYF
DNA: TGTGCCAGTAGTATGAGCCAGCGGGGGGTCACAGATACGCAGTATTTT